Shown below are 8 T cell receptor beta chains from a single sample sequenced in a study of shared T cell receptors in the human thymus. Assay used: immunoSEQ multiplex PCR; TCRdb lists only in-frame clones, some missing. The sample shows roughly 660,000 clones, roughly 90% of them seen only once. These sequences were also reported in another study, on human thymus T cells.

The sample was thymocytes. The receptors originated from a boy under two years old with a congenital heart defect.

Here the CDR3 DNA reads TGCAGCGTTGAGGGCGGGCCAAGCACAGATACGCAGTATTTT. As protein: CSVEGGPSTDTQYF. V gene TRBV29-1 combines with J gene TRBJ2-3; D is possibly TRBD2 (5 bases). The germline V gene encodes CDR1 SQVTM and CDR2 ANQGSEA. CDR3 length: 14 residues. The V end was cut by 3 bases, the J end by 0 bases, with 10 bases between.

The chain is built from TRBV28 and TRBJ2-7, with 8 bases lining up with TRBD1. J lost 6 bases, V lost 6 bases, and 7 bases had no gene match. The CDR3 contains 13 residues. Looked up from germline, CDR1 is MDHEN and CDR2 is SYDVKM. The CDR3 protein is CASSLRGQLEQYF. CDR3 nucleotides: TGTGCCAGCAGCCTCAGGGGGCAACTCGAGCAGTACTTC.

The chain couples TRBV19 to TRBJ2-1; 7 nucleotides align to TRBD2. V shed 0 bases, J shed 1 base, and the junction held 15 bases outside the gene matches. The CDR3 spans 20 residues. The germline CDR1 and CDR2 sequences are LNHDA and SQIVND (reference sequence). The CDR3 is CASSIDPKAGVQRSYNEQFF. The CDR3 DNA reads as TGTGCCAGTAGTATAGACCCAAAGGCGGGAGTACAGAGATCCTACAATGAGCAGTTCTTC.

DNA of the CDR3: TGTGCCTGGAGTGTACTAGTGGGGACAAACTATGGCTACACCTTC. Translation gives CAWSVLVGTNYGYTF. V usage is TRBV30 and J usage is TRBJ1-2, with D possibly TRBD1 on 6 matching bases. The V and J ends lost 0 bases and 2 bases respectively, with 13 bases between them. Germline V gene sequence: CDR1 GTSNPN, CDR2 SVGIG (reference sequence). The CDR3 sequence is 15 residues long.

The V gene is TRBV27, the J gene TRBJ1-4; 8 bases align to TRBD1. This CDR3 contains 15 residues. After removal of 2 bases from V and 3 bases from J, the junction contained 2 bases not matched to a gene. Germline V CDR1 and CDR2: MNHEY, SMNVEV (reference sequence). This CDR3 reads CASSLRTGSNEKLFF. The CDR3 nucleotides are TGTGCCAGCAGTTTACGGACAGGGTCTAATGAAAAACTGTTTTTT.

Concerning this clone itself: Within the sample, other DNA sequences also encode this same CDR3. The chain employs TRBV11-3 and TRBJ2-7, with a tentative D call TRBD2 (5 bases). The germline V gene has CDR1 SGHNT and CDR2 YENEEA. The CDR3 is 13 amino acids. Trimming took off 3 bases at V and 0 bases at J, with 6 bases between the two ends. This chain's CDR3 is CASSFGGSYEQYF. The CDR3 coding sequence is TGTGCCAGCAGCTTCGGAGGCTCCTACGAGCAGTACTTC.

The chain uses TRBV13 and TRBJ2-7; the match to TRBD2 covers 11 bases. Germline V lookup: CDR1 PRHDT, CDR2 FYEKMQ (reference sequence). V was clipped by 0 bases and J by 0 bases; unmatched bases: 7. The CDR3 spans 18 residues. This chain's CDR3 is CASSLGASGRYGSYEQYF. The CDR3 nucleotides are TGTGCCAGCAGCTTAGGGGCTAGCGGGAGGTACGGCTCCTACGAGCAGTACTTC.

This clone was seen a few times. The chain employs TRBV7-9 and TRBJ2-3; TRBD2 matches 14 bases. CDR1 SEHNR and CDR2 FQNEAQ come from the germline V gene (reference sequence). V lost 11 bases to trimming and J lost 6 bases; unmatched junction nucleotides: 10. The CDR3 is 15 residues long. The CDR3 loop is CAGYGTSGSNDTQYF. DNA of the CDR3: TGTGCCGGCTACGGGACTAGCGGGAGCAACGATACGCAGTATTTT.